This is a list of T cell receptor beta chains from one sample in a study of T-cell memory formation after mild COVID-19. TCRdb re-analysed the 5' RACE reads in MiXCR, keeping a single row per CDR3 protein. The repertoire includes about 390,000 distinct CDR3 sequences, approximately 16% of them detected once, and roughly a fifth sits in the top ten. The sample was PBMCs or a T cell subset sorted from them (not recorded which). The source is a man between 18 and 29 years old who had mild COVID-19 (a few samples of this study predate the infection). Cell type and time point are not known. Each CDR3 is given with its conserved first and last residue. D genes are given only for firm matches. Where a row states a size, it is once, few, many or the class of an expanded clone; other rows omit it.

TRBJ2-7	TRBV7-9	few	.	CASSLWAAAGTYEQYF	TGTGCCAGCAGCCTATGGGCTGCGGCAGGGACGTACGAGCAGTACTTC
TRBJ2-1	TRBV6-2/TRBV6-3	.	TRBD1	CASRDRGYNEQFF	TGTGCCAGCCGGGACAGGGGGTACAATGAGCAGTTCTTC
TRBJ2-3	TRBV7-9	.	.	CASSTTGKTQYF	TGTGCCAGCAGTACGACTGGTAAGACGCAGTATTTT
TRBJ1-2	TRBV7-2	.	TRBD1	CASSRRQGGSGYTF	TGTGCCAGCAGCCGACGACAGGGCGGGAGTGGCTACACCTTC
TRBJ2-4	TRBV20-1	few	.	CSASWVTKNIQYF	TGCAGTGCTAGTTGGGTAACCAAAAACATTCAGTACTTC
TRBJ1-1	TRBV7-2	few	.	CASSLARVTEAFF	TGTGCCAGCAGCTTAGCGCGAGTCACTGAAGCTTTCTTT
TRBJ1-1	TRBV4-2	.	.	CASSLLRGGTEAFF	TGTGCCAGCAGCCTACTTCGGGGTGGAACTGAAGCTTTCTTT
TRBJ2-1	TRBV7-2	many	.	CASSLTGNSYNEQFF	TGTGCCAGCAGCCTTACAGGAAACTCCTACAATGAGCAGTTCTTC
TRBJ1-1	TRBV7-2	few	TRBD1	CASSSRQGLPFF	TGTGCCAGCAGCTCACGACAGGGTCTGCCTTTCTTT
TRBJ1-3	TRBV5-1	.	.	CASSLGVLSGNTIYF	TGCGCCAGCAGCTTGGGTGTCCTCTCTGGAAACACCATATATTTT
TRBJ2-1	TRBV4-2	few	TRBD2	CASSQVVASGGRNEQFF	TGTGCCAGCAGCCAAGTTGTGGCTAGCGGGGGGAGGAATGAGCAGTTCTTC
TRBJ2-1	TRBV20-1	few	.	CSESDYTSEQFF	TGCAGTGAATCCGACTACACTAGTGAGCAGTTCTTC
TRBJ2-5	TRBV7-2	few	TRBD1	CASSLVTGDRAETQYF	TGTGCCAGCAGCTTAGTTACCGGTGACAGGGCAGAGACCCAGTACTTC
TRBJ2-3	TRBV6-2/TRBV6-3	few	TRBD2	CASRETSRVTDTQYF	TGTGCCAGCAGAGAGACTAGCAGAGTCACAGATACGCAGTATTTT